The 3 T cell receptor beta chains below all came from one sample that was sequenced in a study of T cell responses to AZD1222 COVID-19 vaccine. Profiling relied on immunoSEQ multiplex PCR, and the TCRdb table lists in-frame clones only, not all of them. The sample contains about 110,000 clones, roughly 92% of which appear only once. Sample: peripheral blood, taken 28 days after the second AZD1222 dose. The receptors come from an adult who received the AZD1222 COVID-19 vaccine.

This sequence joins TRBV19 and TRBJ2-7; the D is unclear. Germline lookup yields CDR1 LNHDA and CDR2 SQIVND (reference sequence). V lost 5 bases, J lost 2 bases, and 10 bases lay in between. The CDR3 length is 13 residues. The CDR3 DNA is TGTGCCAGTAGTCCCTCCGGACCCTACGAGCAGTACTTC. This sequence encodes CASSPSGPYEQYF. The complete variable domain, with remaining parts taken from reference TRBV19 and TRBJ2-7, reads DGGITQSPKYLFRKEGQNVTLSCEQNLNHDAMYWYRQDPGQGLRLIYYSQIVNDFQKGDIAEGYSVSREKKESFPLTVTSAQKNPTAFYLCASSPSGPYEQYFGPGTRLTVT.

The CDR3 sequence is CASSPLGQGYNSPLHF. The CDR3 DNA follows: TGCGCCAGCAGTCCCTTGGGACAGGGGTATAATTCACCCCTCCACTTT. This chain connects TRBV5-1 to TRBJ1-6; the match to TRBD1 covers 10 bases. J was trimmed by 4 bases and V by 5 bases; bases with no gene match: 6. Germline lookup yields CDR1 SGHRS and CDR2 YFSETQ. The CDR3 has 16 residues.

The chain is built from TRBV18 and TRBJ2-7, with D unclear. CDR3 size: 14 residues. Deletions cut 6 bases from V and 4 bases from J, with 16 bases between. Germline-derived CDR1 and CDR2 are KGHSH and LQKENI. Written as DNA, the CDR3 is TGTGCCAGCTCGCCGACCGCCTACCATTACGAGCAGTACTTC. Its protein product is CASSPTAYHYEQYF.